Below are 12 T cell receptor beta chains sequenced from a single sample in a study of T cell responses to AZD1222 COVID-19 vaccine. Generated by immunoSEQ multiplex PCR, the TCRdb table keeps only in-frame clones and is missing some. Here the sample spans approximately 130,000 clones, about 89% being singletons. The sequencing used peripheral blood, collected 28 days after the second AZD1222 dose. Receptor source: an adult who received the AZD1222 COVID-19 vaccine.

The V call is TRBV27, the J call TRBJ1-4; 9 bases line up with TRBD1. The CDR3 totals 17 residues. From germline, CDR1 is MNHEY and CDR2 SMNVEV (reference sequence). V lost 5 bases and J lost 6; bases outside the gene matches: 13. The CDR3 DNA sequence: TGTGCCAGCAGTCCTGACCCGATACAGGGGGCTTATGAAAAACTGTTTTTT. Translating gives CASSPDPIQGAYEKLFF.

This chain uses TRBV19 with TRBJ1-1, with 7 bases fitting TRBD1. CDR3 length: 14 residues. With V trimmed by 6 bases and J by 4 bases, 8 bases remained unmatched. Germline CDR1 and CDR2: LNHDA and SQIVND (reference sequence). CDR3 sequence: CASSPTGRATEAFF. The DNA of the CDR3 is TGTGCCAGTAGCCCGACAGGGAGGGCCACTGAAGCTTTCTTT.

The chain links TRBV21-1 to TRBJ1-2; the table's D gene call, TRBD1, was not cross checked with the DNA. TRBV21-1 is listed as a pseudogene. The CDR3 extends over 15 amino acids. CDR3 residues: CASSTETGGSYGYTF. The DNA of the CDR3 is TGTGCCAGCAGCACAGAGACAGGGGGCAGCTATGGCTACACCTTC.

V and J are TRBV9 and TRBJ2-3; D not resolved. Germline CDR1 is SGDLS and CDR2 is YYNGEE. This CDR3 has 17 amino acids. The V gene lost 4 bases and the J gene lost 0 bases, with 18 bases spanning the gap. CDR3 protein: CASSPRDPGRSTDTQYF. The CDR3 region has the DNA TGTGCCAGCAGCCCCCGCGACCCCGGTCGGAGCACAGATACGCAGTATTTT.

J is TRBJ2-1 and V is TRBV10-3; 8 bases agree with TRBD2. CDR1 is ENHRY, CDR2 SYGVKD, per germline. CDR3 length: 17 amino acids. V lost 4 bases to trimming and J lost 1 base; unmatched junction nucleotides: 9. DNA of the CDR3: TGTGCCATCAGTGGTACTACTAGCGGTGGATCCTACAATGAGCAGTTCTTC. The encoded protein is CAISGTTSGGSYNEQFF.

The chain carries TRBV19 and TRBJ2-7; a weak D match, TRBD2 (5 bases). Trimming removed 3 bases from V and 3 bases from J, with 12 bases in between. Germline V lookup: CDR1 LNHDA, CDR2 SQIVND (reference sequence). There are 14 residues in the CDR3. The CDR3 sequence is CASSIRDYNYEQYF. Here the CDR3 DNA reads TGTGCCAGTAGTATTCGTGACTACAACTACGAGCAGTACTTC.

This chain uses TRBV2 with TRBJ1-5; no firm D call. CDR1 is SNHLY and CDR2 is FYNNEI in the germline V gene. The V end lost 5 bases, the J end lost 4 bases, and 12 bases lay between the germline ends. The CDR3 contains 14 residues. In DNA form, the CDR3 reads TGTGCCAGCAGTCGACCGAACAGTAATCAGCCCCAGCATTTT. Amino acids: CASSRPNSNQPQHF.

The gene calls are TRBV10-3 and TRBJ1-4; TRBD1 matches 7 bases. Germline V gives CDR1 ENHRY, CDR2 SYGVKD. The CDR3 spans 13 residues. Trimming took 5 bases from V and 6 from J; bases not matched to a gene: 3. Written as DNA, the CDR3 is TGTGCCATCAGTACCGGGACAGATGAAAAACTGTTTTTT. Residues: CAISTGTDEKLFF.

V gene TRBV10-3 combines with J gene TRBJ1-2, with no clear D. V dropped 0 bases and J dropped 5 bases, with 13 bases sitting between them. The germline gives CDR1 ENHRY, CDR2 SYGVKD. This CDR3 spans 15 amino acids. DNA for the CDR3: TGTGCCATCAGTGAGTCGACGGGCAGAGCTTATGGCTACACCTTC. Amino acids: CAISESTGRAYGYTF.

The chain employs TRBV6-5 and TRBJ1-1; no firm D call. Trimming shortened V by 5 bases and J by 5 bases, and 3 bases separated the two germline ends. From germline, CDR1 is MNHEY and CDR2 SVGAGI. CDR3 size: 10 residues. The chain's CDR3 is CASSRTEAFF. CDR3 in DNA: TGTGCCAGCAGTAGGACTGAAGCTTTCTTT.

J is TRBJ1-4 and V is TRBV4-1; D uncertain. Trimming took off 4 bases at V and 3 bases at J, with 18 bases between the two ends. Germline V lookup: CDR1 MGHRA, CDR2 YSYEKL. The CDR3 has 17 residues. This chain's CDR3 is CASSPTGGLQANEKLFF. The CDR3 nucleotides read TGCGCCAGCAGCCCAACTGGCGGACTCCAAGCTAATGAAAAACTGTTTTTT.

This sequence joins TRBV15 and TRBJ2-3, with a possible D match to TRBD2 (6 bases). CDR1 is LNHNV and CDR2 is YYDKDF in the germline V gene (reference sequence). V shed 9 bases and J shed 4 bases, with 20 bases lying between them. This CDR3 is 15 amino acids long. DNA for the CDR3: TGTGCCACAAGAGATACCGGGGGTGCTTCAGATACGCAGTATTTT. Its protein is CATRDTGGASDTQYF.